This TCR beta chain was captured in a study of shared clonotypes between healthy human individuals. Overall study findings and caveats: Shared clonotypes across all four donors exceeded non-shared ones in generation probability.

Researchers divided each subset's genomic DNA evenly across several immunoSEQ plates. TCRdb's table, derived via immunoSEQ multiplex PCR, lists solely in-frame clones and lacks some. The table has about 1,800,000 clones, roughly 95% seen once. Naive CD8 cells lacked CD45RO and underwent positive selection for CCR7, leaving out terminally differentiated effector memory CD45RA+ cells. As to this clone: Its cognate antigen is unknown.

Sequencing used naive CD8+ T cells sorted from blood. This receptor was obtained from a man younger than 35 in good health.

CDR3 in amino acids: CASSRDSYYEQYF. The CDR3 coding sequence is TGTGCCAGTAGTCGGGACTCTTACTACGAGCAGTACTTC. V usage is TRBV19 and J usage is TRBJ2-7; a possible D gene is TRBD2 (6 bases). With 5 bases removed from V and 3 bases from J, the gap between germline ends came to 11 bases. The CDR3 consists of 13 residues. Germline V CDR1 and CDR2: LNHDA, SQIVND (reference sequence).